This T cell receptor (beta chain) originates from a study of identical twins. Germline CDR1 is SGHRS and CDR2 is YFSETQ. The CDR3 totals 14 residues. Unmatched junction bases numbered 6, after V lost 0 bases and J lost 6 bases. TCRdb independently ran MiXCR on the 5' RACE reads; one entry per CDR3 protein. The sample includes under 450,000 distinct CDR3 sequences, approximately 17% of them seen just once. The J gene is TRBJ2-7, the V gene TRBV5-1; 7 bases line up with TRBD1. This receptor was obtained from a man aged 50 to 59 in good health. The sequenced sample was naive T cells sorted from blood. The CDR3 DNA follows: TGCGCCAGCAGCTTGGCCGACAGGGTCCTCGAGCAGTACTTC. This encodes CASSLADRVLEQYF. The full variable domain, in which reference TRBV5-1 and TRBJ2-7 provide the parts outside the CDR3, is KAGVTQTPRYLIKTRGQQVTLSCSPISGHRSVSWYQQTPGQGLQFLFEYFSETQRNKGNFPGRFSGRQFSNSRSEMNVSTLELGDSALYLCASSLADRVLEQYFGPGTRLTVT.